These 20 T cell receptor beta chains were all obtained from the same sample, sequenced in a study of blood T cell repertoires in COVID-19. Produced via immunoSEQ multiplex PCR; TCRdb's table is partial and in-frame only. The table includes roughly 110,000 clones, about 89% detected once. Sequenced sample: peripheral blood. Receptor source: a human donor with acute or convalescent COVID-19. The donor label of this sample is uncertain.

This clone was found a few times. This CDR3 is CATSARAGNEQFF. The CDR3 bases are TGTGCCACCAGTGCCCGGGCGGGGAATGAGCAGTTCTTC. J is TRBJ2-1 and V is TRBV24-1, with D tentatively TRBD2 (6 bases). Germline V gives CDR1 KGHDR, CDR2 SFDVKD. The CDR3 extends over 13 amino acids. Trimming took 5 bases from V and 7 from J, leaving 11 bases between them.

The gene calls are TRBV28 and TRBJ2-1; the match to TRBD2 covers 7 bases. There are 17 residues in the CDR3. After removal of 5 bases from V and 0 bases from J, the junction contained 10 bases not matched to a gene. Germline V gives CDR1 MDHEN, CDR2 SYDVKM. The CDR3 DNA reads TGTGCCAGCAGTCCTGAGACGGGACTACTCTCCTACAATGAGCAGTTCTTC. Residues: CASSPETGLLSYNEQFF.

The chain has TRBV7-3 and TRBJ1-2, with 10 positions matching TRBD1. Trimming at V came to 4 bases and at J to 2 bases, leaving 4 bases not matched to a gene. This CDR3 is 15 amino acids long. Germline CDR1 and CDR2: SGHTA and FQGTGA. This CDR3 reads CASSSPGQGNYGYTF. The CDR3 DNA is TGTGCCAGCAGCTCCCCGGGACAGGGGAACTATGGCTACACCTTC.

This clone was seen a single time. The chain is built from TRBV28 and TRBJ1-6, with D hard to call. Germline assignment: CDR1 MDHEN and CDR2 SYDVKM. The CDR3 length is 16 residues. Trimming took 3 bases from V and 0 from J, leaving 9 bases between them. CDR3 nucleotides: TGTGCCAGCAGTTTCGCATCGAGCTCCTATAATTCACCCCTCCACTTT. It encodes CASSFASSSYNSPLHF.

This chain uses TRBV18 with TRBJ1-2, with a possible D match to TRBD1 (6 bases). V lost 3 bases to trimming and J lost 6 bases, with 11 bases between them. This CDR3 has 13 residues. CDR1 and CDR2 (germline): KGHSH, LQKENI. The CDR3 spells CASSPSRGDGYTF. The CDR3 coding sequence is TGTGCCAGCTCACCCAGCAGGGGAGATGGCTACACCTTC.

This chain connects TRBV30 to TRBJ2-1; D is unresolved. Germline V lookup: CDR1 GTSNPN, CDR2 SVGIG (reference sequence). The V end lost 5 bases, the J end lost 8 bases, and 10 bases lay between the germline ends. The CDR3 runs 11 residues. This chain's CDR3 is CAWDLSDEQFF. In nucleotides, the CDR3 is TGTGCCTGGGATTTGAGTGATGAGCAGTTCTTC.

The chain joins TRBV2 to TRBJ2-3, with a possible D match to TRBD2 (5 bases). V lost 5 bases and J 4 bases, leaving 7 bases between the germline ends. This CDR3 has 12 residues. The germline gives CDR1 SNHLY, CDR2 FYNNEI. The CDR3 here is CASSRTADTQYF. The CDR3 coding sequence is TGTGCCAGCAGTCGGACTGCAGATACGCAGTATTTT.

The chain couples TRBV5-1 to TRBJ2-1, with D maybe TRBD1 (6 bases). In germline, CDR1 is SGHRS, CDR2 YFSETQ. With 7 bases removed from V and 5 bases from J, the gap between germline ends came to 19 bases. The CDR3 runs 15 residues. The CDR3 bases are TGCGCCAGCTCTATTCTCGCAGGGGTCAACAATGAGCAGTTCTTC. Encoded protein: CASSILAGVNNEQFF.

V is TRBV28 and J is TRBJ2-5; 7 bases line up with TRBD2. The CDR3 sequence is 14 residues long. Germline CDR1 reads MDHEN; CDR2 reads SYDVKM. Trimming removed 7 bases from V and 2 bases from J; junction bases left unmatched: 7. The DNA of the CDR3 is TGTGCCAGCAAGCGTGGGAGGGATCAAGAGACCCAGTACTTC. Translated, it gives CASKRGRDQETQYF. The variable domain in full, completed from reference TRBV28 and TRBJ2-5, reads DVKVTQSSRYLVKRTGEKVFLECVQDMDHENMFWYRQDPGLGLRLIYFSYDVKMKEKGDIPEGYSVSREKKERFSLILESASTNQTSMYLCASKRGRDQETQYFGPGTRLLVL.

To note about this clone: An end of the junction differs from the germline gene, which may be a read error. This sequence joins TRBV9 and TRBJ1-5; possible D gene TRBD1, 6 bases. Germline V gene sequence: CDR1 SGDLS, CDR2 YYNGEE. The length of the CDR3 is 14 residues. As DNA, the CDR3 is TGTGCCAGTAGCGCAGGGGTGAGCAATCAGCCCCAGCATTTT. Protein product: CASSAGVSNQPQHF.

This clone was seen a single time. The chain links TRBV15 to TRBJ2-5; tentative D call: TRBD1 (5 bases). Germline V gene lookup returns CDR1 LNHNV and CDR2 YYDKDF (reference sequence). This CDR3 comprises 14 residues. Trimming pared 1 base from V and 6 bases from J, leaving 12 bases between. CDR3 protein: CATSRAGAVKTQYF. In DNA, the CDR3 is TGTGCCACCAGCAGAGCTGGGGCTGTGAAGACCCAGTACTTC. The complete variable domain, with remaining parts taken from reference TRBV15 and TRBJ2-5, reads DAMVIQNPRYQVTQFGKPVTLSCSQTLNHNVMYWYQQKSSQAPKLLFHYYDKDFNNEADTPDNFQSRRPNTSFCFLDIRSPGLGDTAMYLCATSRAGAVKTQYFGPGTRLLVL.

For the CDR3, the DNA is TGCGCCAGCAGCTTGGCGGGGGTTGCCGGAAACACCATATATTTT. It yields the protein CASSLAGVAGNTIYF. This rearrangement joins TRBV5-1 to TRBJ1-3, with D perhaps matching TRBD1 (5 bases). The germline CDR1 and CDR2 sequences are SGHRS and YFSETQ. The CDR3 runs 15 residues. V lost 0 bases and J 4 bases, leaving 11 bases between the germline ends.

The J gene is TRBJ2-2, the V gene TRBV7-9, with TRBD1 matching over 7 bases. Trimming cost V 6 bases and J 1 base; bases outside gene matches: 5. The CDR3 consists of 15 residues. Germline CDR1 and CDR2: SEHNR and FQNEAQ (reference sequence). CDR3 nucleotides: TGTGCCAGCAGAACCGGGACAGTGAACACCGGGGAGCTGTTTTTT. Translation gives CASRTGTVNTGELFF. The whole variable domain, filled in from reference TRBV7-9 and TRBJ2-2, reads DTGVSQNPRHKITKRGQNVTFRCDPISEHNRLYWYRQTLGQGPEFLTYFQNEAQLEKSRLLSDRFSAERPKGSFSTLEIQRTEQGDSAMYLCASRTGTVNTGELFFGEGSRLTVL.

As for this clone: The junction and the germline gene differ at one end; a read error may be behind it. The rearrangement links TRBV29-1 to TRBJ1-2, with D possibly TRBD1 on 6 matching bases. Germline lookup yields CDR1 SQVTM and CDR2 ANQGSEA. The CDR3 covers 14 residues. This chain's CDR3 is CSVEIDRPNYGYTF. CDR3 DNA: TGCAGCGTTGAGATAGACAGGCCTAATTATGGCTACACCTTC.

The genes are TRBV30 and TRBJ1-5; 7 nucleotides line up with TRBD1. CDR1 GTSNPN and CDR2 SVGIG come from the germline V gene (reference sequence). The trim removed 2 bases at V and 1 base at J, leaving 5 bases unmatched. The CDR3 is 15 amino acids. CDR3: CAWSPRTGSNQPQHF. CDR3 sequence (DNA): TGTGCCTGGAGTCCGAGGACAGGAAGCAATCAGCCCCAGCATTTT.

CDR3 residues: CATSRDVRVVNTEAFF. The CDR3 DNA reads as TGTGCCACCAGCAGAGATGTGCGGGTTGTGAACACTGAAGCTTTCTTT. The chain joins TRBV15 to TRBJ1-1; D remains unclear. The length of the CDR3 is 16 residues. With 0 bases removed from V and 0 bases from J, the gap between germline ends came to 11 bases. Germline CDR1 and CDR2: LNHNV and YYDKDF (reference sequence). Full variable domain (missing parts from reference TRBV15 and TRBJ1-1): DAMVIQNPRYQVTQFGKPVTLSCSQTLNHNVMYWYQQKSSQAPKLLFHYYDKDFNNEADTPDNFQSRRPNTSFCFLDIRSPGLGDTAMYLCATSRDVRVVNTEAFFGQGTRLTVV.

The CDR3 DNA follows: TGTGCCAGCAGTTCCCGCCGAGCGGGAGTATACGAGCAGTACTTC. The encoded protein is CASSSRRAGVYEQYF. The chain recombines TRBV27 with TRBJ2-7; TRBD2 agrees at 8 bases. Trimming removed 4 bases from V and 4 bases from J; junction bases left unmatched: 9. The CDR3 totals 15 residues. Germline V gene lookup returns CDR1 MNHEY and CDR2 SMNVEV (reference sequence).

The rearrangement joins TRBV29-1 to TRBJ2-1, with D hard to call. Germline V CDR1 and CDR2: SQVTM, ANQGSEA. The CDR3 is 11 residues long. V was clipped by 2 bases and J by 6 bases, with 5 bases between them. This CDR3 is CSVEQFNEQFF. In DNA form, the CDR3 reads TGCAGCGTTGAACAGTTCAATGAGCAGTTCTTC.

V gene TRBV28 combines with J gene TRBJ1-2; no firm D call. From germline, CDR1 is MDHEN and CDR2 SYDVKM. Trimming left V 10 bases short and J 5 bases short, with 11 bases between. The CDR3 runs 11 residues. CDR3 bases: TGTGCCACCTACGGAGTTTATGGCTACACCTTC. It specifies CATYGVYGYTF.

This clone appeared a single time. The chain links TRBV24-1 to TRBJ2-5, with 8 nucleotides matching TRBD1. Germline V CDR1 and CDR2: KGHDR, SFDVKD. The CDR3 is 18 amino acids. J lost 2 bases, V lost 0 bases, and 10 bases had no gene match. The CDR3 DNA sequence: TGTGCCACCAGTGATTTGCATGGGACAGGCCCCCTACAAGAGACCCAGTACTTC. As protein: CATSDLHGTGPLQETQYF.